The T cell receptor beta chain under discussion was sequenced for a study of PD-L1 blockade in urothelial cancer. Study in general: Patients with male sex and bladder-origin urothelial cancer accounted for about 90% of the 29 enrolled. At 6 weeks and at 3 weeks (second dose) after treatment start, blood was analyzed.

Findings and limits, study-wide: TCR clonality was measured in pretreatment peripheral blood. Clonality below the median predicted better survival.

Into every PCR, synthetic TCR analog templates were spiked. Repertoires were generated with immunoSEQ multiplex PCR, while TCRdb's copy carries only in-frame clones and drops some. The sample shows roughly 120,000 clones, approximately 89% of them seen only once. About this clone: The target antigen is unknown.

The time point was: peripheral blood 6 weeks after treatment start. V lost 5 bases to trimming and J lost 4 bases; unmatched junction nucleotides: 5. Per the germline V gene, CDR1 is SGHTA and CDR2 is FQGNSA. CDR3 length: 15 amino acids. J is TRBJ2-3 and V is TRBV7-2, with TRBD2 matching over 11 bases. The TCR was taken from a man in his sixties with urothelial cancer. The sequences come from PBMCs, collected around atezolizumab (anti-PD-L1) treatment. CDR3 sequence: CASSKLAGVPDTQYF. In DNA form, the CDR3 reads TGTGCCAGCAGCAAACTAGCGGGGGTCCCAGATACGCAGTATTTT.